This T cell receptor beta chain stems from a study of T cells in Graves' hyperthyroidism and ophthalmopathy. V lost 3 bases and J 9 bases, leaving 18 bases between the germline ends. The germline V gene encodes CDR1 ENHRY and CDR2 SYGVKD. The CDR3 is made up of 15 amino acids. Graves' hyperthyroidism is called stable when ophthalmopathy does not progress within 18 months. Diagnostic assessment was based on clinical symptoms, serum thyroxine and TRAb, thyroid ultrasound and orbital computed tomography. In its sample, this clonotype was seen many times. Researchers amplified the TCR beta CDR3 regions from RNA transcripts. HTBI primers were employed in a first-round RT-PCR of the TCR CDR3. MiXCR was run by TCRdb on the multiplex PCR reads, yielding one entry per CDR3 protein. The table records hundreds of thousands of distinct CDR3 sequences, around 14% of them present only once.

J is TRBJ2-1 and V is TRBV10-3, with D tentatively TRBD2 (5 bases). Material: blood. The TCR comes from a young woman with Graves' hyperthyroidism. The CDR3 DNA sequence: TGTGCCATCAGTGATCAGCCTCCGGGGTATGGTGAGCAGTTCTTC. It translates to CAISDQPPGYGEQFF.